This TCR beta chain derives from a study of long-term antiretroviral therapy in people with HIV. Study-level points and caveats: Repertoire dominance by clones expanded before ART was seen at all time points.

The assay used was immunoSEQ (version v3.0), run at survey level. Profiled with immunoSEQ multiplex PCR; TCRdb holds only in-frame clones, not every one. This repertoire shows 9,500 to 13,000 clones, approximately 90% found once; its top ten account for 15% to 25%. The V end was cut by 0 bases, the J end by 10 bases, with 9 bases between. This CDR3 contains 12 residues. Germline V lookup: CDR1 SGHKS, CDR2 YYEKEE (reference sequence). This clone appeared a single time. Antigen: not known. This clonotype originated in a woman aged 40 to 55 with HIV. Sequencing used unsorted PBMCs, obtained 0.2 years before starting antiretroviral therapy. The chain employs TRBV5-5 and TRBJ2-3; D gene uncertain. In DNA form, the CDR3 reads TGTGCCAGCAGCTTGGACGGTGTCGCGCAGTATTTT. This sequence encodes CASSLDGVAQYF.